This T cell receptor beta chain was documented in a study of blood T cell repertoires in COVID-19. The data were produced by immunoSEQ multiplex PCR, yet TCRdb's version contains in-frame clones alone and is incomplete. The repertoire holds some 300,000 clones, with roughly 89% as singletons. V was pared by 5 bases and J by 2 bases, with 5 bases of the junction left unmatched. Per germline, CDR1 MNHEY and CDR2 SMNVEV (reference sequence). The length of the CDR3 is 15 residues. The chain is built from TRBV27 and TRBJ2-1; 8 positions agree with TRBD2. What was sequenced was PBMCs or T cells enriched from blood (not recorded which). The origin of this receptor is a woman in her 30s who had recovered from COVID-19. The chain's CDR3 is CASSPGLAPYNEQFF. The CDR3 nucleotides read TGTGCCAGCAGTCCCGGACTAGCCCCCTACAATGAGCAGTTCTTC.